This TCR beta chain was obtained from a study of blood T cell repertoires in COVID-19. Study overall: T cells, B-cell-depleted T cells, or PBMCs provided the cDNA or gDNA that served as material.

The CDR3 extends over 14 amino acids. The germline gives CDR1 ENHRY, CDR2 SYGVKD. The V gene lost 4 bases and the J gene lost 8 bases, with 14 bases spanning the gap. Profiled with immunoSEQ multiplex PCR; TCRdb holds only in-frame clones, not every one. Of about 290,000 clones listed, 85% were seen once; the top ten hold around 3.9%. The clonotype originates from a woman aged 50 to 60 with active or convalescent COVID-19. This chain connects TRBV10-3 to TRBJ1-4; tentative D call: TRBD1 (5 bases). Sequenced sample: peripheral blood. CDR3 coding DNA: TGTGCCATCAGTGGTGGAAGGGGAGGAGAAAAACTGTTTTTT. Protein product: CAISGGRGGEKLFF.